Below are 21 T cell receptor beta chains sequenced from a single sample in a study of blood T cell repertoires in COVID-19. This table comes from immunoSEQ multiplex PCR, and its TCRdb copy is limited to in-frame clones, with some not included. In the table there are 250,000 to 300,000 clones, 88% of which are singletons. Sequenced input: peripheral blood. The receptors here all came from a woman aged 25 to 39 with COVID-19, enrolled during active disease.

The rearrangement uses TRBV5-1 and TRBJ1-1, with 7 bases fitting TRBD1. The CDR3 has 13 amino acids. Germline lookup yields CDR1 SGHRS and CDR2 YFSETQ. Trimming removed 7 bases from V and 2 bases from J; junction bases left unmatched: 5. The CDR3: CASLGQSNTEAFF. Here the CDR3 DNA reads TGCGCCAGCTTGGGACAGAGTAACACTGAAGCTTTCTTT.

About this clone itself: This CDR3 is also generated by other DNA sequences in the sample. V and J are TRBV9 and TRBJ1-3; D unresolved. The CDR3 is 14 residues long. V dropped 3 bases and J dropped 0 bases, with 7 bases sitting between them. CDR1 is SGDLS and CDR2 is YYNGEE in the germline V gene. Here the CDR3 reads CASSDTGSGNTIYF. DNA of the CDR3: TGTGCCAGCAGCGATACGGGCTCTGGAAACACCATATATTTT.

The chain links TRBV2 to TRBJ2-5; TRBD1 aligns across 10 bases. The CDR3 contains 13 residues. Germline V lookup: CDR1 SNHLY, CDR2 FYNNEI. Trimming took 6 bases from V and 3 from J; bases not matched to a gene: 1. The CDR3 region is CASRGTGEETQYF. CDR3 coding DNA: TGTGCCAGCAGGGGGACAGGGGAAGAGACCCAGTACTTC.

This sequence joins TRBV30 and TRBJ2-1; a weak D match, TRBD1 (6 bases). Germline loops: CDR1 GTSNPN, CDR2 SVGIG (reference sequence). V was trimmed by 1 base and J by 8 bases, leaving 15 bases between them. The CDR3 has 14 amino acids. The DNA for the CDR3 is TGTGCCTGGAGTGCCGGACAGAGCCCTTATGAGCAGTTCTTC. It encodes CAWSAGQSPYEQFF.

The chain links TRBV24-1 to TRBJ2-2; the D is unclear. Per germline, CDR1 KGHDR and CDR2 SFDVKD. V was trimmed by 4 bases and J by 0 bases, leaving 8 bases between them. The CDR3 covers 15 residues. CDR3 sequence reads: CATSDPSPNTGELFF. DNA of the CDR3: TGTGCCACCAGTGACCCCTCCCCGAACACCGGGGAGCTGTTTTTT.

The V gene is TRBV7-2, the J gene TRBJ2-3; 8 bases are shared with TRBD2. The J segment lost 0 bases and the V segment lost 3 bases, leaving 2 bases of the junction unmatched. There are 15 residues in the CDR3. Looked up from germline, CDR1 is SGHTA and CDR2 is FQGNSA. CDR3 amino acids: CASSFGGRSTDTQYF. The CDR3 DNA follows: TGTGCCAGCAGCTTTGGCGGGAGGAGCACAGATACGCAGTATTTT.

In this sample, this clone turned up once. The rearrangement joins TRBV10-1 to TRBJ2-2, with D tentatively TRBD2 (6 bases). The CDR3 spans 17 residues. Germline lookup yields CDR1 WNHNN and CDR2 SYGVQD (reference sequence). Trimming pared 9 bases from V and 1 base from J, leaving 21 bases between. The CDR3, as DNA: TGCGCCAGTTCGTCCTTTGCAAGCGGGCAGAACACCGGGGAGCTGTTTTTT. It codes for CASSSFASGQNTGELFF.

The chain has TRBV24-1 and TRBJ1-4, with a possible D match to TRBD1 (6 bases). The CDR3 sequence is 15 residues long. Germline V CDR1 and CDR2: KGHDR, SFDVKD. The ends were cut back, 4 bases at V and 7 bases at J, with 15 bases in the middle. CDR3 region: CATSDPGGPVEKLFF. The CDR3 nucleotides are TGTGCCACCAGTGACCCCGGGGGGCCTGTTGAAAAACTGTTTTTT.

This chain connects TRBV4-1 to TRBJ2-1; TRBD2 aligns across 10 bases. V was clipped by 1 base and J by 7 bases; unmatched bases: 7. CDR1 and CDR2 (germline): MGHRA, YSYEKL. The CDR3 totals 16 residues. The CDR3, as DNA: TGCGCCAGCAGCCAAGTAGCTAGCGGGAGTGGGAATGAGCAGTTCTTC. This gives the protein CASSQVASGSGNEQFF.

The chain employs TRBV5-1 and TRBJ2-7; weak D call: TRBD1 (6 bases). The V gene's germline CDR1 is SGHRS and CDR2 YFSETQ. The CDR3 totals 15 residues. V lost 0 bases and J 0 bases, leaving 10 bases between the germline ends. The CDR3 region has the DNA TGCGCCAGCAGCTTGGGGACAGTGAGCTCCTACGAGCAGTACTTC. Its translation: CASSLGTVSSYEQYF.

This chain's CDR3 is CASSIYRGETQYF. CDR3 bases: TGTGCCAGTAGTATCTACAGGGGGGAGACCCAGTACTTC. The chain has TRBV19 and TRBJ2-5; 8 bases agree with TRBD1. Germline CDR1 LNHDA, CDR2 SQIVND (reference sequence). Germline trimming cut 3 bases from V and 5 bases from J; bases unmatched to any gene: 2. CDR3 length: 13 amino acids.

This rearrangement joins TRBV6-1 to TRBJ2-1, with 9 positions matching TRBD2. The CDR3 totals 14 residues. Per germline, CDR1 MNHNS and CDR2 SASEGT. Trimming cost V 1 base and J 14 bases; bases outside gene matches: 9. In DNA, the CDR3 is TGTGCCAGCAGTGAAGGTCCACAAGAGCGGGAGGAGTTCTTC. Encoded protein: CASSEGPQEREEFF.

This clone was detected only once. The chain has TRBV3-1 (or the pseudogene TRBV3-2) and TRBJ2-7; the match to TRBD1 covers 7 bases. The V gene end was trimmed by 4 bases and the J gene end by 7 bases; junction bases not matched to a gene: 10. The CDR3 has 14 amino acids. The germline gives CDR1 LGHDT, CDR2 YNNKEL (reference sequence). The CDR3 sequence is CASSPSSGGWEQYF. CDR3 in DNA: TGTGCCAGCAGCCCTTCATCAGGGGGTTGGGAGCAGTACTTC.

This clone appeared a few times. This chain links TRBV6-4 with TRBJ2-1; no firm D call. Germline V gives CDR1 MRHNA, CDR2 SNTAGT. V lost 2 bases, J lost 5 bases, and 4 bases lay in between. The CDR3 contains 12 residues. CDR3 sequence reads: CASSDRDNEQFF. CDR3 DNA: TGTGCCAGCAGTGACCGAGACAATGAGCAGTTCTTC.

The CDR3 sequence: CASSREIDRLNTEAFF. The CDR3 region has the DNA TGTGCCAGTAGTAGGGAAATAGACAGGCTGAACACTGAAGCTTTCTTT. The gene calls are TRBV19 and TRBJ1-1, with a tentative D call TRBD1 (6 bases). Germline V gives CDR1 LNHDA, CDR2 SQIVND (reference sequence). CDR3 length: 16 residues. V dropped 4 bases and J dropped 0 bases, with 15 bases sitting between them.

This clone was picked up a small number of times. The chain employs TRBV4-1 and TRBJ1-1, with a weak D call TRBD1 (6 bases). The CDR3 sequence is 13 residues long. The V gene lost 6 bases and the J gene lost 1 base, with 9 bases spanning the gap. The germline gives CDR1 MGHRA, CDR2 YSYEKL. The CDR3 nucleotides read TGCGCCAGCAGTGGACAGAGGAACACTGAAGCTTTCTTT. Translation gives CASSGQRNTEAFF.

The genes are TRBV28 and TRBJ2-5; unclear D gene. Trimming shortened V by 6 bases and J by 1 base, and 15 bases separated the two germline ends. The CDR3 loop spans 15 amino acids. Germline assignment: CDR1 MDHEN and CDR2 SYDVKM. As DNA, the CDR3 is TGTGCCAGCAGCCCGGCTCAGCGCGGCCAAGAGACCCAGTACTTC. Protein product: CASSPAQRGQETQYF.

V is TRBV2 and J is TRBJ2-7; maybe TRBD1 (6 bases). Deletions cut 8 bases from V and 2 bases from J, with 13 bases between. Per germline, CDR1 SNHLY and CDR2 FYNNEI. The CDR3 is 13 amino acids. CDR3 loop: CASDRTGTYEQYF. CDR3 sequence (DNA): TGTGCCAGCGACCGAACAGGGACCTACGAGCAGTACTTC.

The chain carries TRBV5-5 and TRBJ1-1; D is ambiguous. With 4 bases removed from V and 6 bases from J, the gap between germline ends came to 13 bases. Germline CDR1 SGHKS, CDR2 YYEKEE (reference sequence). This CDR3 contains 13 residues. Here the CDR3 reads CASSPRTTSEAFF. The DNA for the CDR3 is TGTGCCAGCAGCCCCAGGACTACCTCTGAAGCTTTCTTT.

This clone was picked up one time. The chain uses TRBV2 and TRBJ2-2, with D tentatively TRBD1 (6 bases). Looked up from germline, CDR1 is SNHLY and CDR2 is FYNNEI. The V end was cut by 4 bases, the J end by 0 bases, with 18 bases between. The CDR3 covers 18 residues. The CDR3 loop reads CASSVSPDRPTNTGELFF. Written as DNA, the CDR3 is TGTGCCAGCAGTGTCAGCCCGGACAGACCTACGAACACCGGGGAGCTGTTTTTT.

The chain has TRBV5-1 and TRBJ2-1; 8 positions match TRBD2. The CDR3 consists of 18 residues. Germline trimming cut 0 bases from V and 0 bases from J; bases unmatched to any gene: 8. The germline V gene encodes CDR1 SGHRS and CDR2 YFSETQ. The CDR3 DNA follows: TGCGCCAGCAGCTTGGGAACGGGAGGGTTAAACTCCTACAATGAGCAGTTCTTC. Translating it yields CASSLGTGGLNSYNEQFF.